Presented here are 8 T cell receptor beta chains from one specimen sequenced in a study of T-cell memory formation after mild COVID-19. TCRdb itself ran the 5' RACE reads through MiXCR, one entry per CDR3 protein. In the table there are 250,000 to 350,000 distinct CDR3 sequences, 14% of which are singletons. What was sequenced was PBMCs or a T cell subset sorted from them (not recorded which). Receptors were obtained from a man between 18 and 35 years old who had mild COVID-19 (a few samples of this study predate the infection). Cell type and time point are not known.

With respect to this clonotype: The junction departs from germline at one end; a sequencing error may be responsible. This CDR3 reads CASSLVGGTSDAFF. The CDR3 region has the DNA TGTGCCAGCAGCTTAGTCGGTGGGACTTCTGACGCTTTCTTT. V usage is TRBV11-2 and J usage is TRBJ1-1, with D maybe TRBD1 (5 bases). The germline CDR1 and CDR2 sequences are SGHAT and FQNNGV. There are 14 residues in the CDR3.

This clonotype showed up just a few times. V usage is TRBV6-2 or TRBV6-3 and J usage is TRBJ2-1, with 7 positions matching TRBD1. Germline V gene lookup returns CDR1 MNHEY and CDR2 SVGEGT. V was pared by 6 bases and J by 7 bases, with 12 bases of the junction left unmatched. The CDR3 has 15 amino acids. CDR3 region: CASRLYGTALNEQFF. The CDR3 DNA reads TGTGCCAGCAGGCTCTACGGGACAGCTTTAAATGAGCAGTTCTTC.

This clonotype was picked up a small number of times. The chain employs TRBV6-2 or TRBV6-3 and TRBJ2-1; D not resolved. The CDR3 runs to 12 residues. The V end lost 8 bases, the J end lost 10 bases, and 15 bases lay between the germline ends. Germline lookup yields CDR1 MNHEY and CDR2 SVGEGT. CDR3 region: CASAGRGWEQFF. The CDR3 DNA is TGTGCCAGCGCTGGCCGCGGCTGGGAGCAGTTCTTC.

V and J are TRBV11-2 and TRBJ2-5; 7 bases align to TRBD1. This CDR3 spans 14 amino acids. V trimming: 1 base; J trimming: 7 bases; junction bases outside the gene matches: 6. Looked up from germline, CDR1 is SGHAT and CDR2 is FQNNGV. CDR3 coding DNA: TGTGCCAGCAGCTTAGGGGACAGCCATGGGACCCAGTACTTC. Translating gives CASSLGDSHGTQYF.

In its sample, this clonotype was seen a few times. This chain links TRBV4-2 with TRBJ1-6; 7 nucleotides agree with TRBD1. The CDR3 sequence is 16 residues long. Germline CDR1 LGHNA, CDR2 YNFKEQ. V dropped 3 bases and J dropped 7; count of bases not matched to a gene: 9. CDR3 loop: CASSHAPGQNNSPLHF. Here the CDR3 DNA reads TGTGCCAGCAGCCATGCCCCGGGACAGAACAATTCACCCCTCCACTTT.

This clonotype appeared many times. As DNA, the CDR3 is TGTGCCAGCACCGGTTTTGGGGGAGAGACCCAGTACTTC. Translated: CASTGFGGETQYF. This rearrangement joins TRBV27 to TRBJ2-5; D tentatively fits TRBD1 or TRBD2 (5 bases each). V lost 7 bases and J 4 bases, leaving 13 bases between the germline ends. Germline-derived CDR1 and CDR2 are MNHEY and SMNVEV (reference sequence). This CDR3 contains 13 residues.

The chain carries TRBV5-1 and TRBJ2-7, with D hard to call. V lost 2 bases and J lost 6, with 24 bases in between. Germline CDR1 is SGHRS and CDR2 is YFSETQ. This CDR3 contains 17 residues. CDR3 sequence (DNA): TGCGCCAGCAGCTTCAGGCCTCGAGGTCCGAGCTCCGGCGAGCAGTACTTC. Translated: CASSFRPRGPSSGEQYF.

This clonotype was seen a handful of times. The chain is built from TRBV10-3 and TRBJ2-7; weak D call: TRBD1 (5 bases). The germline V gene encodes CDR1 ENHRY and CDR2 SYGVKD. This CDR3 contains 16 residues. V was cut by 3 bases and J by 8 bases, with 23 bases left in between. CDR3 protein: CAISDPSPTRDRQQYF. The CDR3 DNA reads TGTGCCATCAGTGACCCGTCGCCCACCAGGGATAGGCAGCAGTACTTC.